This T cell receptor beta chain was sequenced for a study of early T cells in non-severe SARS-CoV-2 infection (dated by TCRdb to the early 2020s). Study-level background: TCR sequencing used bulk RNA from unsorted whole blood, so alpha and beta chains could not be paired. What the research found in general, with its limitations: Matching against VDJdb was skewed toward anti-spike CD8 responses, likely underestimated virus-specific expansions, and missed private and CD4 specificities.

The method was 5' RACE. TCRdb shows the sequencer as NextSeq 500. The TCR library protocol attached unique molecular identifiers to individual cDNA molecules to correct for sequencing error and PCR bias. Both TCR alpha and beta chains were sequenced, and tight co-correlation was observed between alpha and beta sequence abundances in each sample. As for how the authors treated the data: Decombinator V4 was used to annotate the V gene, J gene and CDR3 of the TCR sequences. Expanded TCRs were defined as changing significantly between any two time points under a Poisson model with p below 0.0001. TCR abundances were normalised to the total number of TCRs sequenced per sample and were expressed as counts per million. MAIT TCRs were defined by TRAV1-2 paired with TRAJ12, TRAJ20 or TRAJ33, and iNKT TCRs by TRAV10 paired with TRAJ18. A search of VDJdb, accessed on 1 November 2021, was run for TCRs annotated to CMV, EBV and SARS-CoV-2, with TCRs annotated for multiple antigens excluded. TCRdb redid the processing of the public reads, applying fastp at Q25 and MiXCR, and retained in-frame beta chains. Identical CDR3 proteins give one entry, which carries the most common genes and DNA. The V and J calls here are based on TCRdb, not the publication. For this sample the table gives 90,000 to 120,000 distinct CDR3 sequences, of which roughly 11% were detected only once. The top ten hold roughly 7.5% of the sample.

A remark on this clonotype: Its antigen specificity is not known. No much larger clone exists at a distance of one base, and base qualities are not known.

A case-control design nested within a healthcare worker cohort in London, UK, was used, with weekly nasopharyngeal swab PCR tests and blood sampling performed. Healthcare workers were enrolled in the week of the UK lockdown, from 23 to 31 March 2020, and were followed every week for up to roughly 16 weeks. V trim: 6 bases; J trim: 7 bases; unmatched bases: 13. The CDR3 numbers 14 residues from cysteine through phenylalanine. Only the CDR3 region is kept as DNA, spanning 42 bases read in frame from base 1. Looking up the germline V gene (reference sequence) yields CDR1 DFQATT and CDR2 SNEGSKA. The sequenced sample consisted of whole blood. The receptor was derived from an adult who was a healthcare worker with PCR-confirmed SARS-CoV-2 infection or an uninfected control (not recorded which). The receptor chain draws on TRBV20-1 and TRBJ2-7; 9 of the junction bases match TRBD2. The DNA is as follows: TGCAGTGCCCTTGAGCCTAGCGGGGTAGGGGAGCAGTACTTC. Its protein is CSALEPSGVGEQYF.